Sequencing of this T cell receptor (beta chain) was carried out in a study of cytomegalovirus exposure and HLA in healthy donors. In the study overall: A prior analysis found about 120 million unique TCR beta sequences from 170 million or so T cells. Study-level findings and limits: Rare TCR sequences dominated, though some public TCRs recurred in many donors. TCR beta V- and J-gene trimming was later associated with a missense DCLRE1C variant.

Details on this clone: Its antigen is unidentified.

The CDR3 runs to 16 residues. In germline, CDR1 is MGHRA, CDR2 YSYEKL. Amplification used 60 Vbeta primers and 13 Jbeta primers. The table came from immunoSEQ multiplex PCR; TCRdb's copy has only in-frame clones and leaves some out. Of under 95,000 clones in the sample, 72% were seen once. Sequencing was done on a sample of PBMCs. The chain combines TRBV4-1 with TRBJ2-5; 11 bases match TRBD1. The DNA end lines up better with TRBJ2-7; the J call may be wrong. This TCR was recovered from a woman in her thirties or forties in good health and CMV-seropositive. DNA of the CDR3: TGCGCCAGCAGCCTCGCCTGGGGACAGGGGGGATACGAGCAGTACTTC. This gives the protein CASSLAWGQGGYEQYF.